This T cell receptor beta chain was identified during a study of T cell responses to AZD1222 COVID-19 vaccine. V was clipped by 1 base and J by 4 bases; unmatched bases: 4. CDR1 SGHTA and CDR2 FQGNSA come from the germline V gene. The CDR3 has 15 amino acids. The table came from immunoSEQ multiplex PCR; TCRdb's copy has only in-frame clones and leaves some out. Counted here are some 93,000 clones, approximately 87% occurring once; the ten biggest clones make up roughly an eighth. The rearrangement links TRBV7-2 to TRBJ2-5; 9 positions agree with TRBD1. This clonotype was obtained from an adult who received the AZD1222 COVID-19 vaccine. Sequences were derived from peripheral blood, sampled 28 days after the second AZD1222 dose. DNA of the CDR3: TGTGCCAGCAGCTTAGTGGGACAGGGAAGAGAGACCCAGTACTTC. Translated: CASSLVGQGRETQYF.